This T cell receptor (beta chain) derives from a study of T-cell memory formation after mild COVID-19. Findings and caveats of the study: Within pre-infection memory, some responding clones were found, suggesting cross-reactive memory joined. The study found balanced CD4/CD8 in clones contracting day 15 to 85 and a CD4+ lean in later expanders.

This clonotype was counted a few times. What it binds is not known. MiXCR, applied by TCRdb to the 5' RACE reads, yields one record per CDR3 protein. The sample includes roughly 610,000 distinct CDR3 sequences, 15% to 20% seen only once; the top ten take around 7.8%. Sequencing was performed on PBMCs or a T cell subset sorted from them (not recorded which). The sequence came from an adult woman who had mild COVID-19 (a few samples of this study predate the infection). Cell type and time point are not known.

The CDR3 loop is CASSRVGSTDTQYF. The CDR3 DNA reads as TGCGCCAGCAGCCGGGTAGGGTCCACAGATACGCAGTATTTT. The V call is TRBV4-1, the J call TRBJ2-3, with no clear D. The germline V gene has CDR1 MGHRA and CDR2 YSYEKL. The CDR3 covers 14 residues. V dropped 4 bases and J dropped 2 bases, with 10 bases sitting between them.